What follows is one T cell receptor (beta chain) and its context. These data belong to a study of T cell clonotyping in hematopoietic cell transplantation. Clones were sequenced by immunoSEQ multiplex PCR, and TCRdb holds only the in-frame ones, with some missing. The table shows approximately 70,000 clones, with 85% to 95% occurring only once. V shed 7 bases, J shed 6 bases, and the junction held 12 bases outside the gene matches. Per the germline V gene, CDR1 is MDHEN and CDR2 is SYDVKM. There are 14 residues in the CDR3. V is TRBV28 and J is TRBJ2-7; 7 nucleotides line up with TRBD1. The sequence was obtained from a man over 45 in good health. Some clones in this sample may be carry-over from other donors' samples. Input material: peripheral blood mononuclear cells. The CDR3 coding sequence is TGTGCCAGCAACCCGACAGGGTCCCTAGTCGAGCAGTACTTC. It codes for CASNPTGSLVEQYF.